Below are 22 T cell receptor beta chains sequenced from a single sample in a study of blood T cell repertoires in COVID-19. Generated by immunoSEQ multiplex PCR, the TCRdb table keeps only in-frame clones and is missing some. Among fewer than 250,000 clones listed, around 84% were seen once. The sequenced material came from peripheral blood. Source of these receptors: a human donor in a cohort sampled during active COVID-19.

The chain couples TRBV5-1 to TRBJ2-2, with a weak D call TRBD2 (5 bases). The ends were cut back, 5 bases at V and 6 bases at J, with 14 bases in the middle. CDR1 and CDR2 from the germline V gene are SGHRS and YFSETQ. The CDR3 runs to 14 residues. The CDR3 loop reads CASSTRWESGELFF. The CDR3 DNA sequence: TGCGCCAGCAGTACGCGTTGGGAGTCCGGGGAGCTGTTTTTT. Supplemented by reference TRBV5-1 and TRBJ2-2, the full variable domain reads KAGVTQTPRYLIKTRGQQVTLSCSPISGHRSVSWYQQTPGQGLQFLFEYFSETQRNKGNFPGRFSGRQFSNSRSEMNVSTLELGDSALYLCASSTRWESGELFFGEGSRLTVL.

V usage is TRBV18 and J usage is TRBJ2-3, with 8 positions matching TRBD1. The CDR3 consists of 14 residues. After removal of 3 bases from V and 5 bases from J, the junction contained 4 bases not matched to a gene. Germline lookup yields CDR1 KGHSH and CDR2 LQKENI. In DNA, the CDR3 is TGTGCCAGCTCACCGGACAGGGAAGGAGATACGCAGTATTTT. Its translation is CASSPDREGDTQYF.

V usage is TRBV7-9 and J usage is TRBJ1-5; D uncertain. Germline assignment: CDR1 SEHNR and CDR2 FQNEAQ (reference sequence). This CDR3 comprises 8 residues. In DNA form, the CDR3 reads TGTCTTCATCAGCCCCAGCATTTT. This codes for CLHQPQHF.

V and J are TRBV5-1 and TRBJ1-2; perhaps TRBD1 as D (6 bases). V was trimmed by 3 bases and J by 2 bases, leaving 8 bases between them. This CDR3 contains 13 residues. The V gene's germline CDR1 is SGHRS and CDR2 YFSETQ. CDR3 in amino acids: CASSSQGNYGYTF. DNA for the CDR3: TGCGCCAGCAGCTCACAGGGAAACTATGGCTACACCTTC.

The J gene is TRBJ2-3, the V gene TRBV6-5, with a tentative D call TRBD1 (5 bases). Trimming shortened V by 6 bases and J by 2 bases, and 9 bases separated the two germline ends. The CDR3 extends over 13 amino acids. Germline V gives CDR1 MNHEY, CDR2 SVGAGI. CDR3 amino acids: CASRGANTDTQYF. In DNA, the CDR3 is TGTGCCAGCAGAGGGGCAAACACAGATACGCAGTATTTT.

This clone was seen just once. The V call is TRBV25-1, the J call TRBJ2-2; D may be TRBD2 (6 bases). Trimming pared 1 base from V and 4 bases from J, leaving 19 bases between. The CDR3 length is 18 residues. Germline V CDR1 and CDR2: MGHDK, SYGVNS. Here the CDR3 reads CASSEFVKGAAGTGELFF. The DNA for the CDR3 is TGTGCCAGCAGTGAATTCGTTAAAGGGGCAGCGGGCACCGGGGAGCTGTTTTTT.

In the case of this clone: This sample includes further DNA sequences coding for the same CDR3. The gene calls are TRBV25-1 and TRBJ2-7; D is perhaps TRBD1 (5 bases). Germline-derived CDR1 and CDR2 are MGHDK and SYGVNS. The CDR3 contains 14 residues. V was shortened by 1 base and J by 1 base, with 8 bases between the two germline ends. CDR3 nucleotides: TGTGCCAGCAGTGAATGGGGCGGATCCTACGAGCAGTACTTC. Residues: CASSEWGGSYEQYF.

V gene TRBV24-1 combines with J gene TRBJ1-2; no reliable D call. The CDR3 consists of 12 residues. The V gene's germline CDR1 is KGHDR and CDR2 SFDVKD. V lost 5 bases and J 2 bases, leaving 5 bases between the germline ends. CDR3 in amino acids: CATSAVNYGYTF. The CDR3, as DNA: TGTGCCACCAGTGCGGTGAACTATGGCTACACCTTC.

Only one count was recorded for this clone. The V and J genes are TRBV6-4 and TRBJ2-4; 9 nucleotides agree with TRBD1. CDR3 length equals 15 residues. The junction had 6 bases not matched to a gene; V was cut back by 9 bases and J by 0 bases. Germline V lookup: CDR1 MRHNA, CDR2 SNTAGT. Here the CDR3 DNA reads TGTGCCAGGGGGGACAGGGAGTCAGCCAAAAACATTCAGTACTTC. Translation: CARGDRESAKNIQYF.

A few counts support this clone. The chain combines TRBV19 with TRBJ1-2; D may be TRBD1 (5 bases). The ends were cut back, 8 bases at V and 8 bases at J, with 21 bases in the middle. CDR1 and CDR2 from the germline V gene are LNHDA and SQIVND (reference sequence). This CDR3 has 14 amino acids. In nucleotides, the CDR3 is TGTGCCAGTTCTATCCATTCCACAGGTGGCGGCTACACCTTC. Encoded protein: CASSIHSTGGGYTF.

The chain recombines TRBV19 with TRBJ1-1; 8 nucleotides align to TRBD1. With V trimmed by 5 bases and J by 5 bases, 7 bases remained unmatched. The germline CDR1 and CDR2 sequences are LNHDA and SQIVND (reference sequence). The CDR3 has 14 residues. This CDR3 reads CASSLGQVSTEAFF. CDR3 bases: TGTGCCAGTAGTTTGGGACAGGTATCTACTGAAGCTTTCTTT.

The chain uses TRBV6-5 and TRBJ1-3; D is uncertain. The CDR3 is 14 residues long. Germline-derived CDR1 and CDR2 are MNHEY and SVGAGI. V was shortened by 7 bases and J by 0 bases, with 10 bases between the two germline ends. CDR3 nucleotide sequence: TGTGCCAGCAAAGCCCTTAGCTCTGGAAACACCATATATTTT. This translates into CASKALSSGNTIYF.

Here the CDR3 reads CASYPPGGFGTGELFF. DNA of the CDR3: TGTGCCAGCTACCCCCCAGGGGGGTTCGGCACCGGGGAGCTGTTTTTT. The J gene is TRBJ2-2, the V gene TRBV18; a weak D match, TRBD1 (7 bases). In germline, CDR1 is KGHSH, CDR2 LQKENI. This CDR3 has 16 amino acids. V lost 7 bases and J 4 bases, leaving 19 bases between the germline ends.

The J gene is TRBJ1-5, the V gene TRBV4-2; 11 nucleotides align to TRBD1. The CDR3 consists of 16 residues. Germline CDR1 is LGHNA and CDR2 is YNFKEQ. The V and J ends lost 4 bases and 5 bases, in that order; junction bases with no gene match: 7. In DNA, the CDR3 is TGTGCCAGCAGCCGCGTCCCGGGACAGGGGGATCAGCCCCAGCATTTT. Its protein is CASSRVPGQGDQPQHF.

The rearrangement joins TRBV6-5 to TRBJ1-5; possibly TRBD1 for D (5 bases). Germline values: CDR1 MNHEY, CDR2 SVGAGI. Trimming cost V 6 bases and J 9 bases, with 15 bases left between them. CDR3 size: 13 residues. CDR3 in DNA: TGTGCCAGCAGGGAGGGGTCCCGCGGGCCCCAGCATTTT. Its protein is CASREGSRGPQHF.

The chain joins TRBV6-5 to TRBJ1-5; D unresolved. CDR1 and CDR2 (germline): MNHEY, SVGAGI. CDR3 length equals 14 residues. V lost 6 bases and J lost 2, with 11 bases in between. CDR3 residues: CASRAGWGNQPQHF. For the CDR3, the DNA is TGTGCCAGCAGGGCGGGATGGGGCAATCAGCCCCAGCATTTT.

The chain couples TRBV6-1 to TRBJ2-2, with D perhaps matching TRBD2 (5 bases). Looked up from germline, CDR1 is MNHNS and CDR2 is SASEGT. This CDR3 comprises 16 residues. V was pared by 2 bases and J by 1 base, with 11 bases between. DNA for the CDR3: TGTGCCAGCAGTGAAAACCCAAGCGGGAACACCGGGGAGCTGTTTTTT. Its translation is CASSENPSGNTGELFF.

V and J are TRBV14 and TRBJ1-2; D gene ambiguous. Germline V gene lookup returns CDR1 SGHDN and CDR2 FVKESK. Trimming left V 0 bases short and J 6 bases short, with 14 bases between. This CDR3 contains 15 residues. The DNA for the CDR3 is TGTGCCAGCAGCCAAGAGAGTGGGCAGGCCCATGGCTACACCTTC. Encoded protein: CASSQESGQAHGYTF.

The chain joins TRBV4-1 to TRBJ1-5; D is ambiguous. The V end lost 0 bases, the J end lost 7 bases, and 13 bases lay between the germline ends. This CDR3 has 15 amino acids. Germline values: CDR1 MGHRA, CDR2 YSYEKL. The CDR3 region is CASSQDTQYGQPQHF. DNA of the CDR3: TGCGCCAGCAGCCAAGATACACAGTACGGACAGCCCCAGCATTTT.

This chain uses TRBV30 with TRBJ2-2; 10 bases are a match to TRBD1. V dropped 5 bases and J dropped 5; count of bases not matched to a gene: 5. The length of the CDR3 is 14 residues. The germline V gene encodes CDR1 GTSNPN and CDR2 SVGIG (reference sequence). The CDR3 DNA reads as TGTGCCTGGGACAGGGGGCAAGGTACCGGGGAGCTGTTTTTT. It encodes CAWDRGQGTGELFF.

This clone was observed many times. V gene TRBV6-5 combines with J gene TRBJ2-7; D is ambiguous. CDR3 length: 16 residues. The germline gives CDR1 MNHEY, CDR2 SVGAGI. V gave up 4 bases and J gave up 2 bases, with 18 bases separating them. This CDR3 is CASSLTEEVVTYEQYF. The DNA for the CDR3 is TGTGCCAGCAGTTTGACGGAAGAGGTAGTAACCTACGAGCAGTACTTC.

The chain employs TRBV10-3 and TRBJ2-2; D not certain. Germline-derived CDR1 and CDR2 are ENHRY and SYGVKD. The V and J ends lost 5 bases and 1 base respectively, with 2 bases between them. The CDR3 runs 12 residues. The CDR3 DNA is TGTGCCATCAGTCGGAACACCGGGGAGCTGTTTTTT. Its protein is CAISRNTGELFF.